This T cell receptor (beta chain) originates from a study of T cell responses to AZD1222 COVID-19 vaccine. Clones were read by immunoSEQ multiplex PCR, and TCRdb kept only the in-frame ones, dropping some. The data hold roughly 110,000 clones, with 90% to 95% observed a single time. The germline V and J ends were trimmed by 6 bases and 8 bases, with 11 bases remaining between them. CDR3 length equals 13 residues. Sequenced here: peripheral blood, sampled on day 0 of AZD1222 vaccination. The sequence was collected from an adult in good health. The V gene is TRBV23-1, the J gene TRBJ1-6; D call uncertain. TRBV23-1 is assigned to the ORF class and has an uncertain function. The CDR3 loop is CASRGTQDSPLHF. The CDR3 bases are TGCGCCAGCAGGGGAACTCAGGATTCACCCCTCCACTTT.